This T cell receptor (beta chain) was found in a study of T cells in Graves' hyperthyroidism and ophthalmopathy. Study at large: Peripheral blood sampling occurred at initial diagnosis, before any treatment.

Germline CDR1 reads SGHNT; CDR2 reads YENEEA. The CDR3 totals 19 residues. V was pared by 3 bases and J by 0 bases, with 8 bases of the junction left unmatched. TCR beta CDR3 region amplification was performed from RNA transcripts. A set of HTBI primers served as the primers for a first-round RT-PCR of the TCR CDR3. Via MiXCR, TCRdb re-called the multiplex PCR reads, giving one row per CDR3 protein. The profile shows more than 300,000 distinct CDR3 sequences, roughly 20% of them singletons. This clonotype was counted ten times or more. The chain carries TRBV11-3 and TRBJ2-3; 14 bases are shared with TRBD2. Sequenced sample: blood. This TCR was sampled from a man younger than 35 with Graves' ophthalmopathy. DNA of the CDR3: TGTGCCAGCAGCTTCCCCGGACTAGCGGGGGGCGGAAGCACAGATACGCAGTATTTT. This translates into CASSFPGLAGGGSTDTQYF.